This TCR beta chain was found in a study of blood T cells in healthy people across ages. Whole-study findings and limits: Those diversity estimates obtained from one million T cells were thought to be underestimates. Because donor CMV status was unknown, expanded clonotype changes were possibly confounded.

It was with a sample-barcoded 5' primer and a J-beta primer mix that a second PCR of roughly 6 to 12 cycles was run. TCRdb reprocessed the 5' RACE reads via MiXCR and lists one record per CDR3 protein. The repertoire holds over 550,000 distinct CDR3 sequences, with about 30% as singletons. This clonotype was observed many times. Antigen: not known. The ends were cut back, 0 bases at V and 1 base at J, with 13 bases in the middle. Germline lookup yields CDR1 DFQATT and CDR2 SNEGSKA (reference sequence). The CDR3 extends over 16 amino acids. V is TRBV20-1 and J is TRBJ2-4, with D possibly matching TRBD1 (6 bases). This receptor was identified in a woman at least 80 years old in good health. Sequenced input: blood. As DNA, the CDR3 is TGCAGTGCTAGAGAGCGACCAGGGGTGGCCAAAAACATTCAGTACTTC. It specifies CSARERPGVAKNIQYF.